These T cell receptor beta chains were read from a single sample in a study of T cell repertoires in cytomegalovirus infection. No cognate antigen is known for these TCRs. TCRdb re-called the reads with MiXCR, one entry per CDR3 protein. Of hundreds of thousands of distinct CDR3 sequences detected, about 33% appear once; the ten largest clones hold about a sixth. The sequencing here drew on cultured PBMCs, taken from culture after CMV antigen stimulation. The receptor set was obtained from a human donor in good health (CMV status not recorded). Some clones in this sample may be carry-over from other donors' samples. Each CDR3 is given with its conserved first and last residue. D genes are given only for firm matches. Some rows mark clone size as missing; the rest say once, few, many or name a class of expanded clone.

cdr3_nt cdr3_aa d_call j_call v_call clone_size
TGTGCCAGTAGTATCCCCGGGGGGGACAACGTCCTGACTTTC CASSIPGGDNVLTF TRBD2 TRBJ2-6 TRBV19 -
TGTGCCAGCAGCTTAGACCATCAGACTATCAACACAGATACGCAGTATTTT CASSLDHQTINTDTQYF - TRBJ2-3 TRBV7-2 -
TGTGCCAGCAGTTCCTCTCGGACTAGCGGCACAGATACGCAGTATTTT CASSSSRTSGTDTQYF TRBD2 TRBJ2-3 TRBV6-5 many
TGTGCCAGCAGCTTAGTTAGCGCCGGAAGGTTCAATGAAAAACTGTTTTTT CASSLVSAGRFNEKLFF - TRBJ1-4 TRBV7-9 -
TGCGCCAGCAGCCAAGGGGGGGAAGGGCGGCTACAAGAGACCCAGTACTTC CASSQGGEGRLQETQYF - TRBJ2-5 TRBV4-3 -
TGTGCCAGCAGTCCCCACCGGGACAGGGGGTCAAATCAGCCCCAGCATTTT CASSPHRDRGSNQPQHF TRBD1 TRBJ1-5 TRBV27 -
TGTGCCAGCAGCCAAAATACAGGGGCCACTGAAGCTTTCTTT CASSQNTGATEAFF TRBD1 TRBJ1-1 TRBV4-2 -
TGTGCCAGCAGCCGTGGGACTAGCATATTCAATGAGCAGTTCTTC CASSRGTSIFNEQFF TRBD2 TRBJ2-1 TRBV7-6 many
TGTGCCAGCAGCTTACGGGGCCCCCCGACTAGCGGGAGGGCGGCAGATACGCAGTATTTT CASSLRGPPTSGRAADTQYF TRBD2 TRBJ2-3 TRBV7-6 -
TGTGCCAGCAGTGAAAGCGTCACCCTACCGCTGAAAGCTTTCTTT CASSESVTLPLKAFF - TRBJ1-1 TRBV6-1 few
TGTGCCAGCAGCGCCGGGACAGGGGGCCTTAGCAATCAGCCCCAGCATTTT CASSAGTGGLSNQPQHF TRBD1 TRBJ1-5 TRBV28 -
TGTGCCAGCAGCCCACCGGGGCAGTTCTTC CASSPPGQFF - TRBJ2-1 TRBV11-3 -
TGTGCCAGCAGAGTAGTAGGACTAGCGGGAGAAAGTGAGCAGTTCTTC CASRVVGLAGESEQFF TRBD2 TRBJ2-1 TRBV6-6 -
TGTGCCAGCAGCTTAGACGCAGGGGGCAAATTGGGAAACACCATATATTTT CASSLDAGGKLGNTIYF TRBD1 TRBJ1-3 TRBV11-2 -
TGTGCCAGCAGCCCGAACAGGGCGGCCACTGAAGCTTTCTTT CASSPNRAATEAFF - TRBJ1-1 TRBV6-2/TRBV6-3 -
TGTGCCACCAGTGAGGGGACAGGGGTAGAGACCCAGTACTTC CATSEGTGVETQYF TRBD1 TRBJ2-5 TRBV24-1 many
TGTGCCAGCAGCTTGGACAGGGGATCCAATGAGCAGTTCTTC CASSLDRGSNEQFF TRBD1 TRBJ2-1 TRBV5-5 -
TGTGCCAGTAAGAGGTTTAACTATGGCTACACCTTC CASKRFNYGYTF - TRBJ1-2 TRBV19 -
TGCGCCAGCAGCTCGGTGGGGGGAGGGGACAATGAGCAGTTCTTC CASSSVGGGDNEQFF TRBD2 TRBJ2-1 TRBV4-3 few
TGTGCCAGCAGCTTAGAGGGAGGGTACACCGGGGAGCTGTTTTTT CASSLEGGYTGELFF TRBD2 TRBJ2-2 TRBV7-2 many
TGTGCCAGCAGCCCCGGAGGGGGCCAGCCCCAGCATTTT CASSPGGGQPQHF TRBD1 TRBJ1-5 TRBV7-2 many
TGTGCCAGCAGCTTAAGGACAGGCCTAGCCAAAAACATTCAGTACTTC CASSLRTGLAKNIQYF TRBD1 TRBJ2-4 TRBV7-2 -
TGTGCCAGCAGTTCAACAGGGGGCTGGTATGGCTACACCTTC CASSSTGGWYGYTF TRBD1 TRBJ1-2 TRBV28 few
TGTAACTCAGCCTACGAGCAGTACTTC CNSAYEQYF - TRBJ2-7 TRBV19 -
TGCAGCGGAAGCGAGAGTAGCTCCTACGAGCAGTACTTC CSGSESSSYEQYF - TRBJ2-7 TRBV29-1 -
TGTGCCAGTACCTCGACTAGCGGGAGGGATACGCAGTATTTT CASTSTSGRDTQYF TRBD2 TRBJ2-3 TRBV19 -
TGTGCCAGCGCCCGAGGGCCCAATGAAAAACTGTTTTTT CASARGPNEKLFF - TRBJ1-4 TRBV9 -
TGTGCCAGCGGGAGGGCAGGGCCGAGCTATGGCTACACCTTC CASGRAGPSYGYTF - TRBJ1-2 TRBV27 -
TGTGCCAGCAGCCGAGGACAGGGGTTTACTAGCGGGAGTTGGACAGATACGCAGTATTTT CASSRGQGFTSGSWTDTQYF TRBD2 TRBJ2-3 TRBV7-6 -
TGTGCCAGCAGTGCGGACTGGTACAGGGGGAGGAACACCGGGGAGCTGTTTTTT CASSADWYRGRNTGELFF TRBD1 TRBJ2-2 TRBV6-4 -
TGTGCCAGCAGCTTACCTACAGGGCCCTCCACAGATACGCAGTATTTT CASSLPTGPSTDTQYF - TRBJ2-3 TRBV5-5 -
TGTGCCAGCAGCTACCCGAGGCTCCATATAGAGGCCCAACAGTGGCAAGAGACCCAGTACTTC CASSYPRLHIEAQQWQETQYF - TRBJ2-5 TRBV11-3 -
TGTGCCAGTACCCAGGTGTGGGCTAATGAAAAACTGTTTTTT CASTQVWANEKLFF - TRBJ1-4 TRBV19 few
TGTGCCAGCAGTTACTCTCGAGGGTCTGACTATGGCTACACCTTC CASSYSRGSDYGYTF - TRBJ1-2 TRBV6-5 -
TGTGCCAGCAGTTATACTGTCAATCAGCCCCAGCATTTT CASSYTVNQPQHF - TRBJ1-5 TRBV6-1 -
TGTGCCAGCAGTGTACAGGAGGTTGGTGAGCAGTTCTTC CASSVQEVGEQFF - TRBJ2-1 TRBV25-1 once
TGTGCCAGCAGCTTTATGGGGTCTCTAGCGGGAATCCAAGAGACCCAGTACTTC CASSFMGSLAGIQETQYF TRBD2 TRBJ2-5 TRBV7-6 many
TGTGCCAGCAATCCGACGTCCCGGACTAGCGGAATAGAGACCCAGTACTTC CASNPTSRTSGIETQYF TRBD2 TRBJ2-5 TRBV6-1 -
TGTGCCAGCCCGAGCAGCACAGATACGCAGTATTTT CASPSSTDTQYF - TRBJ2-3 TRBV19 -
TGCGCCAGCAGCCCCCGGGGGCCGGACGACGGTCAGCCCCAGCATTTT CASSPRGPDDGQPQHF - TRBJ1-5 TRBV5-1 -
TGTGCCAGCACCGGCCCCGACAGCACAGATACGCAGTATTTT CASTGPDSTDTQYF - TRBJ2-3 TRBV6-1 few